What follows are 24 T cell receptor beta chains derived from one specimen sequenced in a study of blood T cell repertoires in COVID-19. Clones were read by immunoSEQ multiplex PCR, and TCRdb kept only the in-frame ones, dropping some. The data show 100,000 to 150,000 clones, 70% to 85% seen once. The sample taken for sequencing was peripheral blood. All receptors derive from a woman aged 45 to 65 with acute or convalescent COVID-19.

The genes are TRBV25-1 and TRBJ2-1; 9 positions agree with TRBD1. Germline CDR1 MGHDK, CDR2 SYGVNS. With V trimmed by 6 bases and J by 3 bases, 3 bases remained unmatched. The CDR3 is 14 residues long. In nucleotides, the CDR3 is TGTGCCAGCAGGACAGGGGGAGACTACAATGAGCAGTTCTTC. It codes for CASRTGGDYNEQFF.

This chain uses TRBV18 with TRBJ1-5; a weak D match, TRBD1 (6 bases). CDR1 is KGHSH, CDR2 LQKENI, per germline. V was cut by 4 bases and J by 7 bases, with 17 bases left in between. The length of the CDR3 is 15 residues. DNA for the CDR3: TGTGCCAGCTCACTAGAACAGGGTCTTGAACAGCCCCAGCATTTT. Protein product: CASSLEQGLEQPQHF. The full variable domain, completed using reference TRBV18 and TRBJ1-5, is NAGVMQNPRHLVRRRGQEARLRCSPMKGHSHVYWYRQLPEEGLKFMVYLQKENIIDESGMPKERFSAEFPKEGPSILRIQQVVRGDSAAYFCASSLEQGLEQPQHFGDGTRLSIL.

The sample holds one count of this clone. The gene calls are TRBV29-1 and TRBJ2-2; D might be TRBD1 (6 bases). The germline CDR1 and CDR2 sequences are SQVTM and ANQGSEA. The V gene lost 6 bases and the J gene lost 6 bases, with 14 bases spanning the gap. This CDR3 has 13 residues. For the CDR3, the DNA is TGCAGCGTGACTCGCAGGGGCCCCGGGGAGCTGTTTTTT. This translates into CSVTRRGPGELFF.

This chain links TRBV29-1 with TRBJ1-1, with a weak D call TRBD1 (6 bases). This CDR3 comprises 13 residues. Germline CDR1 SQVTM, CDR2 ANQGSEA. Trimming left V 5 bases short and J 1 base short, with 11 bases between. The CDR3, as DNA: TGCAGCGTTTGGCAGGGACAGAACACTGAAGCTTTCTTT. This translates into CSVWQGQNTEAFF.

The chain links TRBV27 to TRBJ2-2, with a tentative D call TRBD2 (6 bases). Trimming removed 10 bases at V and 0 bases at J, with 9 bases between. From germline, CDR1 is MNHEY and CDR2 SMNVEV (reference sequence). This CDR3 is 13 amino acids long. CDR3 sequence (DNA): TGTGCCACCGGGGGTTCGAACACCGGGGAGCTGTTTTTT. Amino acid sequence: CATGGSNTGELFF.

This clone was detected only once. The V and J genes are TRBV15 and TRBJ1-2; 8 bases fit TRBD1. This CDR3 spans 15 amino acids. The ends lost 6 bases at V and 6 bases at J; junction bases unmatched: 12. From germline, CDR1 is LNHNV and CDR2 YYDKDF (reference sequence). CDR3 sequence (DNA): TGTGCCACCAGAGGGTGGTTGTCAGGGGGCGATGGCTACACCTTC. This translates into CATRGWLSGGDGYTF.

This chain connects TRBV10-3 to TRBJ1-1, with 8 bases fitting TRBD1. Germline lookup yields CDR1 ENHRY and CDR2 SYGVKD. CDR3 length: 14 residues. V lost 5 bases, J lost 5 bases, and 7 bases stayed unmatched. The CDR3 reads CAISKQGGETEAFF. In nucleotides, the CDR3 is TGTGCCATCAGTAAACAGGGGGGAGAGACTGAAGCTTTCTTT.

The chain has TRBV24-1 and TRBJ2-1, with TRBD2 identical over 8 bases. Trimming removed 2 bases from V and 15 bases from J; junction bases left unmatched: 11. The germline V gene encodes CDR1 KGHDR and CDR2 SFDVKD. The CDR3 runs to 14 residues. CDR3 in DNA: TGTGCCACCAGTGATTCGTCGACGGGGGGGGGACCGTTCTTC. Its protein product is CATSDSSTGGGPFF.

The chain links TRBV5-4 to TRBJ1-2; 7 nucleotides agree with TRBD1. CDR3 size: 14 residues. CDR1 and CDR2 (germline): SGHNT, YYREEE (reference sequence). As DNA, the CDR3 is TGTGGTGTAGGGGGCTCATCCTCTAACTATGGCTACACCTTC. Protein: CGVGGSSSNYGYTF.

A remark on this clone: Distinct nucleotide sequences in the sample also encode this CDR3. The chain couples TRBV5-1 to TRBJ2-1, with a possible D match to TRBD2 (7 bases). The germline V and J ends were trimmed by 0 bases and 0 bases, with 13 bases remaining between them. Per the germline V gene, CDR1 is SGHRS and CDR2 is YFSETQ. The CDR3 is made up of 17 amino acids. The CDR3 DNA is TGCGCCAGCAGCTTGGTCGGCGGGGGCAGCTCCTACAATGAGCAGTTCTTC. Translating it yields CASSLVGGGSSYNEQFF.

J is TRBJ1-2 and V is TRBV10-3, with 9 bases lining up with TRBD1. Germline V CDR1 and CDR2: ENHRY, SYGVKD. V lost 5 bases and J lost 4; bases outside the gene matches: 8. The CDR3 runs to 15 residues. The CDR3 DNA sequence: TGTGCCATCAGTCCGGACAGGGGTAAGGGCTATGGCTACACCTTC. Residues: CAISPDRGKGYGYTF.

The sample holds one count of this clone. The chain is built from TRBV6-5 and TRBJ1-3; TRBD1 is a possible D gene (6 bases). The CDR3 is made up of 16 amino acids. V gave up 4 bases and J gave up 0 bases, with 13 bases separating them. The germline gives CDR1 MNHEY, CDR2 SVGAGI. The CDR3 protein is CASSLSDSFSGNTIYF. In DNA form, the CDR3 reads TGTGCCAGCAGTTTGTCGGACAGTTTCTCTGGAAACACCATATATTTT.

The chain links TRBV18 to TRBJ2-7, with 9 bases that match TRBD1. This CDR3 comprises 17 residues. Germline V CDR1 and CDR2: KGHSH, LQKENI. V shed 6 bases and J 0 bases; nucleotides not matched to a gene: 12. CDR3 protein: CASSPTQGTGSSYEQYF. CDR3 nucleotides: TGTGCCAGCTCGCCCACACAAGGGACAGGGAGCTCCTACGAGCAGTACTTC.

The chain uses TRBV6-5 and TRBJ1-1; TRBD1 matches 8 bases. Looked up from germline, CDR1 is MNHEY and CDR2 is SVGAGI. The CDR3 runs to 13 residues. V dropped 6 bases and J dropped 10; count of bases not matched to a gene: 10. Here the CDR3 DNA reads TGTGCCAGCAGACCCGACAGGGGAGGCGTAGCTTTCTTT. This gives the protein CASRPDRGGVAFF.

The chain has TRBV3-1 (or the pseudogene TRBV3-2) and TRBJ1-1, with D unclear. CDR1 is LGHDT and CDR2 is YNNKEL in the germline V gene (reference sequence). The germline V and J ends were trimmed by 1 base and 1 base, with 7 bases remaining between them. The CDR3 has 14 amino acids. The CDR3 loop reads CASSQVGTNTEAFF. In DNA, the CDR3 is TGTGCCAGCAGCCAAGTTGGCACGAACACTGAAGCTTTCTTT.

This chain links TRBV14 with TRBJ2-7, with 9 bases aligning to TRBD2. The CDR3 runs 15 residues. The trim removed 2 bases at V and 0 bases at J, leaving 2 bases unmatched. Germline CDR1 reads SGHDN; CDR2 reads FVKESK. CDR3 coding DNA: TGTGCCAGCAGCCAAATAGCGGGGGTCTCCTACGAGCAGTACTTC. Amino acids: CASSQIAGVSYEQYF.

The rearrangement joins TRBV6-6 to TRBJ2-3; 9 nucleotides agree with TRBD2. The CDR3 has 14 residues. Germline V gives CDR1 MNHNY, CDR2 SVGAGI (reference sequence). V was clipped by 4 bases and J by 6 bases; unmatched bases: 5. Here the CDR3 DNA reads TGTGCCAGCAGTTTAGCGGGGGAGAGGGATACGCAGTATTTT. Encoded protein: CASSLAGERDTQYF.

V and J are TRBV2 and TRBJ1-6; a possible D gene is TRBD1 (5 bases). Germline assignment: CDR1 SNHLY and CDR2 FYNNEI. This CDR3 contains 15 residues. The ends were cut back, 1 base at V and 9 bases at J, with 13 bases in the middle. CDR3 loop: CASSEGGDQSSPLHF. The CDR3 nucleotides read TGTGCCAGCAGTGAAGGGGGGGATCAAAGTTCACCCCTCCACTTT.

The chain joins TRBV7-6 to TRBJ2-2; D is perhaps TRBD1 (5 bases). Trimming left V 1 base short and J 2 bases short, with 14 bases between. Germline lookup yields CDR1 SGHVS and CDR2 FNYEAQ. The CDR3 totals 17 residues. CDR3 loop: CASSLEPRTFNTGELFF. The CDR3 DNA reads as TGTGCCAGCAGCTTAGAACCGAGGACATTTAACACCGGGGAGCTGTTTTTT. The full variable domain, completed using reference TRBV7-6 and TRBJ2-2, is GAGVSQSPRYKVTKRGQDVALRCDPISGHVSLYWYRQALGQGPEFLTYFNYEAQQDKSGLPNDRFSAERPEGSISTLTIQRTEQRDSAMYRCASSLEPRTFNTGELFFGEGSRLTVL.

Here the CDR3 DNA reads TGTGCCTGGAGCTTGTCCCGGGGAGCCTACGAGCAGTACTTC. Its protein product is CAWSLSRGAYEQYF. The chain uses TRBV30 and TRBJ2-7; maybe TRBD2 (5 bases). Germline V gene lookup returns CDR1 GTSNPN and CDR2 SVGIG (reference sequence). The CDR3 is made up of 14 amino acids. V lost 3 bases and J lost 2, with 14 bases in between.

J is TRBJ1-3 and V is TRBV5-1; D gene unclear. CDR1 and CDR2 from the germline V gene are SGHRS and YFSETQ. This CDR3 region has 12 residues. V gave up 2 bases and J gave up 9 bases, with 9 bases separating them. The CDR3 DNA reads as TGCGCCAGCAGCTTAAGCGGGTTCACCATATATTTT. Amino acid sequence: CASSLSGFTIYF.

The CDR3 DNA sequence: TGTGCCAGCAACCCGGGACAGGGCCTGAGTCGGGCAGATACGCAGTATTTT. It encodes CASNPGQGLSRADTQYF. V usage is TRBV2 and J usage is TRBJ2-3; TRBD1 matches at 9 bases. The CDR3 loop spans 17 amino acids. The germline CDR1 and CDR2 sequences are SNHLY and FYNNEI. V was pared by 7 bases and J by 4 bases, with 15 bases of the junction left unmatched.

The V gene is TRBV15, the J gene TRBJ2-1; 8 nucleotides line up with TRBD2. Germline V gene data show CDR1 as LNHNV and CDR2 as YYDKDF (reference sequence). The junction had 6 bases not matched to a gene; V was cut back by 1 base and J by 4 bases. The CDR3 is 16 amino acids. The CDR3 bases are TGTGCCACCAGCAGAGTGAGAGCGGGGGAATACAATGAGCAGTTCTTC. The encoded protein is CATSRVRAGEYNEQFF.

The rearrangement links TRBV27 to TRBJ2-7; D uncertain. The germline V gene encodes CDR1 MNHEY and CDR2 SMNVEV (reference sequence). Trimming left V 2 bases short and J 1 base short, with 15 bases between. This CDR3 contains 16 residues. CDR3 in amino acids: CASSLAGRLPSYEQYF. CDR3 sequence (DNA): TGTGCCAGCAGTTTAGCCGGCAGGCTCCCTTCCTACGAGCAGTACTTC.